The clone carrying this TCR beta chain was counted ten times or more. Its antigen is currently unknown. Regarding time point: newly diagnosed GD, antithyroid drugs for less than 3 months. PBMC RNA was the source of the TCR library. Peripheral blood, at nine milliliters, went into EDTA tubes. These data belong to a study of regulatory T cells in long-lasting Graves disease. Trimming took 5 bases from V and 8 from J, leaving 16 bases between them. The CDR3 consists of 14 residues. Per germline, CDR1 SGHVS and CDR2 FQNEAQ. Through Arm-PCR of CDR3 regions and iRepertoire HTBI primers, TCR beta libraries were built. MiXCR, applied by TCRdb to the multiplex PCR reads, yields one record per CDR3 protein. Of some 500,000 distinct CDR3 sequences listed, approximately 16% are singletons. Findings and limits, study-wide: Persistent disease showed a preference for TRBV28, TRBJ1-2 and TRBJ2-5.

The data were also submitted as part of a second study, on T cells in Graves' hyperthyroidism and ophthalmopathy. As reported in that work: HTBI primers drove first-round RT-PCR of the TCR CDR3.

The TCR sequence derives from a woman aged 40-65 years with Graves disease. The sample was peripheral blood mononuclear cells (PBMCs), taken at new diagnosis, from a patient treated with antithyroid drugs. The V gene is TRBV7-8, the J gene TRBJ2-1; D unclear. The CDR3, as DNA: TGTGCCAGCAGCAGGGTCGTGAATAACCATGAGCAGTTCTTC. Translation gives CASSRVVNNHEQFF.